Following are 14 T cell receptor beta chains from one sample sequenced in a study of CD8+ T cells in alopecia areata (dated by TCRdb to 2016 to 2019). Cells from mouse cutaneous lymph nodes were pooled, stained for CD4, CD8alpha, NKG2D, NKG2ACE and other markers, and then sorted on a BD Influx. Library preparation used the immunoSEQ multiplex PCR assay. RNA was extracted from all samples and reverse transcribed into cDNA as template for TCR sequencing. TCRdb retrieved this table from immuneACCESS and kept in-frame rearrangements only. Not all clones are present; in checked studies, unresolved V genes account for under half, and no reason is known for the remainder. For this sample, about 300,000 clones are listed, none of them singletons. The top ten clonotypes cover approximately 1.2% of the sample. Sequenced input: CD4+ T cells sorted from a lymph node. All receptors derive from a C3H/HeJ mouse with alopecia areata. The strain's MHC haplotype is H2-k.

As concerns this clone: These gene names are mouse names. The read halts 4 residues ahead of the CDR3 end, with the missing end drawn from the germline J gene. This sample includes further DNA sequences coding for the same CDR3. This rearrangement joins TRBV19 to TRBJ2-7, with D possibly TRBD1 on 6 matching bases. This CDR3 contains 12 residues. The germline CDR1 and CDR2 sequences are FNHDT and SITEND (reference sequence). The CDR3 sequence is CASSPQGYEQYF. The sequenced CDR3 bases are TGTGCCAGCTCCCCCCAGGGGTAT.

This clone was seen only a few times. Gene names and germline refer to mouse. Other DNA sequences within the sample encode an identical CDR3. The chain's CDR3 is CASSQGRGTEVFF. Incomplete CDR3 DNA: TGTGCCAGCAGCCAGGGTCGGGGCACA. The chain employs TRBV5 and TRBJ1-1; no clear D gene. With the read ending 4 residues before the CDR3 end, the germline J gene is used to fill in that end. V was clipped by 3 bases and J by 4 bases, with 9 bases between them. This CDR3 has 13 residues. Germline loops: CDR1 LGHNA, CDR2 YNLKQL (reference sequence).

Of note for this clone: The gene symbols are mouse symbols. Read sequence stops 4 residues before the CDR3 end, and the germline J gene provides the missing end. The rearrangement links TRBV13-2 to TRBJ1-1, with D possibly TRBD1 on 6 matching bases. The CDR3 covers 13 residues. CDR1 NNHNN and CDR2 SYGAGS come from the germline V gene (reference sequence). Trimming took off 3 bases at V and 3 bases at J, with 9 bases between the two ends. The DNA read from the CDR3 is TGTGCCAGCGGTGGCGGGACATACACA. It encodes CASGGGTYT. The whole CDR3 sequence reads CASGGGTYTEVFF.

About this clone itself: Germline and genes: mouse. The read terminates 4 residues before the CDR3 end, so the remaining end is supplied by the germline J gene. The rearrangement uses TRBV31 and TRBJ2-5, with 9 bases lining up with TRBD2. The CDR3 consists of 13 residues. The germline V gene encodes CDR1 GKSSPN and CDR2 SITVG. CDR3 bases read: TGTGCCTGGAGCCCCGACTGGGGGGAC. As protein: CAWSPDWGD. The entire CDR3 protein is CAWSPDWGDTQYF.

About this clone: Here the gene names and germline are mouse. The read falls 4 residues short of the CDR3 end, and the missing part is taken from the germline J gene. The chain recombines TRBV5 with TRBJ1-2, with 9 bases that match TRBD1. CDR3 length: 15 amino acids. V lost 4 bases, J lost 3 bases, and 6 bases stayed unmatched. The germline V gene encodes CDR1 LGHNA and CDR2 YNLKQL (reference sequence). The chain's CDR3 is CASSPSGTGHSDYTF. CDR3 DNA, as far as it was read: TGTGCCAGCAGCCCCTCCGGGACAGGGCACTCC.

This clone was observed a handful of times. Gene names refer to mouse genes. The read is 4 residues too short to cover the CDR3 end, so that end is filled in from the germline J gene. V gene TRBV13-3 combines with J gene TRBJ2-5, with TRBD2 matching 8 bases. The germline gives CDR1 NNHDY, CDR2 SYVADS. The CDR3 is made up of 14 amino acids. Incomplete CDR3 DNA: TGTGCCAGCAGTGATACTGGGGGAGAAGAC. Its protein product is CASSDTGGED. In full, the CDR3 reads CASSDTGGEDTQYF.

This clone came up a few times. Gene and germline names: mouse. The missing CDR3 end, 4 residues past where the read stops, is filled in from the germline J gene. Other DNA sequences within the sample encode an identical CDR3. The rearrangement joins TRBV13-3 to TRBJ1-2; D is unresolved. CDR1 and CDR2 from the germline V gene are NNHDY and SYVADS. This CDR3 comprises 13 residues. Deletions cut 3 bases from V and 0 bases from J, with 6 bases between. The sequenced CDR3 bases are TGTGCCAGCAGTGTGCAGGCAAACTCC. This codes for CASSVQANS. The whole CDR3 is CASSVQANSDYTF.

This clone came up a few times. Gene names follow the mouse nomenclature. The CDR3 extends 3 residues past the end of the read, so its final part is completed from the germline J gene. The genes are TRBV13-1 and TRBJ1-6, with 7 bases matching TRBD1. TRBJ1-6 is recorded as an ORF, its role being uncertain. Germline V gene sequence: CDR1 NSHNY, CDR2 SYGAGN. The trim removed 0 bases at V and 4 bases at J, leaving 4 bases unmatched. This CDR3 is built from 16 residues. The CDR3 sequence is CASSDGGRGYNSPLYF. The CDR3 bases that were read are TGTGCCAGCAGTGATGGGGGCAGGGGGTATAATTCGCCC.

A remark on this clone: Germline and genes here are mouse. The CDR3 goes on 4 residues after the read ends, and that part is filled in from the germline J gene. The chain links TRBV13-1 to TRBJ2-7; 9 bases align to TRBD2. Looked up from germline, CDR1 is NSHNY and CDR2 is SYGAGN. This CDR3 is 14 amino acids long. The sequenced CDR3 bases are TGTGCCAGCAGTGATGTAACTGGGGGGTAT. Translated: CASSDVTGGY. From start to end, the CDR3 is CASSDVTGGYEQYF.

As to this clone: These gene names are mouse names. The DNA ends 4 residues before the CDR3 does, and the rest of the CDR3 is filled in from the germline J gene. The chain is built from TRBV31 and TRBJ1-2, with a weak D call TRBD1 (5 bases). The CDR3 covers 12 residues. Germline CDR1 GKSSPN, CDR2 SITVG. CDR3 amino acids: CAWSLWGGDYTF. The part of the CDR3 DNA that was read is TGTGCCTGGAGTCTCTGGGGGGGC.

There are a few counts of this clone. The genes are named according to mouse. The read falls 4 residues short of the CDR3 end, and the missing part is taken from the germline J gene. The chain carries TRBV13-3 and TRBJ1-2, with 7 bases aligning to TRBD1. The CDR3 loop spans 13 amino acids. Germline-derived CDR1 and CDR2 are NNHDY and SYVADS. The part of the CDR3 DNA that was read is TGTGCCAGCAGCGTCGACAGGGACCCC. It specifies CASSVDRDP. Given in full, the CDR3 is CASSVDRDPDYTF.

Concerning this clone itself: Genes and germline come from the mouse. The read halts 4 residues ahead of the CDR3 end, with the missing end drawn from the germline J gene. The chain is built from TRBV13-2 and TRBJ1-2, with D maybe TRBD1 (5 bases). This CDR3 is built from 14 residues. Germline V CDR1 and CDR2: NNHNN, SYGAGS (reference sequence). The CDR3 is CASGDGQGGSDYTF. CDR3 bases read: TGTGCCAGCGGTGATGGGCAGGGCGGGTCC.

This clone was counted a few times. Genes here carry mouse names. CDR3 DNA, as far as it was read: TGTGCCAGCGGTGTCCCCGGGACAGCAAACTCC. Amino acid sequence: CASGVPGTANS. The whole CDR3 region reads CASGVPGTANSDYTF. The chain recombines TRBV13-2 with TRBJ1-2; 7 bases fit TRBD1. The read is 4 residues too short to cover the CDR3 end, so that end is filled in from the germline J gene. Trimming cost V 3 bases and J 0 bases; bases outside gene matches: 5. This CDR3 is built from 15 residues. The V gene's germline CDR1 is NNHNN and CDR2 SYGAGS (reference sequence).

In its sample, this clone was seen a few times. The germline and genes are mouse ones. The DNA ends 4 residues before the CDR3 does, and the rest of the CDR3 is filled in from the germline J gene. The sample contains more than one DNA sequence encoding this CDR3. The gene calls are TRBV17 and TRBJ2-7; TRBD2 is a possible D gene (6 bases). The CDR3 spans 14 residues. Germline CDR1 MNHDT, CDR2 YYDKIL. Trimming stripped 3 bases from V and 0 bases from J, with 9 bases between. The chain's CDR3 is CASSRVGDSYEQYF. The part of the CDR3 DNA that was read is TGTGCTAGCAGTAGGGTGGGGGACTCCTAT.